These T cell receptor beta chains were read from a single sample in a study of blood T cells in healthy people across ages. TCRdb re-analysed the 5' RACE reads in MiXCR, keeping a single row per CDR3 protein. Of roughly 570,000 distinct CDR3 sequences listed, approximately 25% are singletons. The sequenced sample was blood. These TCRs come from a woman in her sixties or seventies in good health. CDR3s leave out the opening cysteine and the closing phenylalanine or tryptophan. Expanded clones get a size class; other rows say once, few or many, or leave the size out.

clone size: -
V gene: TRBV9
CDR3 protein: ASSVAPWTGSETQY

clone size: -
V gene: TRBV4-1
CDR3 protein: ASSQGSQGMGQPQH

clone size: -
V gene: TRBV11-2
CDR3 protein: ASSSSRTGGNEQF

clone size: few
V gene: TRBV29-1
CDR3 protein: SALDENTGELF

clone size: -
V gene: TRBV6-1
CDR3 protein: ASSGPGSPETQY

clone size: -
V gene: TRBV11-1
CDR3 protein: ASSLGFAGGQYNEQF

clone size: few
V gene: TRBV12-3/TRBV12-4
CDR3 protein: ASSIGLNQPQH

clone size: -
V gene: TRBV18
CDR3 protein: ASSPTDQETQY

clone size: many
V gene: TRBV10-3
CDR3 protein: AISGGGQGYT

clone size: -
V gene: TRBV9
CDR3 protein: ASSSALASSYNEQF

clone size: few
V gene: TRBV20-1
CDR3 protein: SVPRRLGTASNYGYT

clone size: -
V gene: TRBV5-1
CDR3 protein: ASKSIAGGPGSYNEQF

clone size: -
V gene: TRBV20-1
CDR3 protein: SASPPLSYEQY

clone size: -
V gene: TRBV7-2
CDR3 protein: ASSLRGYQY

clone size: few
V gene: TRBV5-1
CDR3 protein: ASRGTEAF

clone size: -
V gene: TRBV24-1
CDR3 protein: ATSEAGTGGNEQF

clone size: few
V gene: TRBV7-2
CDR3 protein: ASSPRSGRNEQF

clone size: -
V gene: TRBV5-4
CDR3 protein: ASSLDRVTYNEQF

clone size: -
V gene: TRBV5-1
CDR3 protein: ASSPPTISSGARETQY

clone size: few
V gene: TRBV4-3
CDR3 protein: ASSQSDRGYEQF

clone size: few
V gene: TRBV5-6
CDR3 protein: ASSPRLAGGSETQY

clone size: few
V gene: TRBV20-1
CDR3 protein: SARPGQGWPYEQY

clone size: few
V gene: TRBV6-2/TRBV6-3
CDR3 protein: ASSYPRPSGGRNEQF

clone size: -
V gene: TRBV7-2
CDR3 protein: ASSLGDRGPSYGYT

clone size: few
V gene: TRBV7-2
CDR3 protein: ASSGPVLVGTQY

clone size: -
V gene: TRBV24-1
CDR3 protein: ATSDPSGASTDTQY

clone size: -
V gene: TRBV7-2
CDR3 protein: ASSLERQILF

clone size: few
V gene: TRBV7-9
CDR3 protein: ASSLGQPGHNEQF

clone size: -
V gene: TRBV7-2
CDR3 protein: ASSLWGGSEAF

clone size: -
V gene: TRBV11-2
CDR3 protein: ASSLVYRSNTGELF

clone size: -
V gene: TRBV25-1
CDR3 protein: ASSESDSSDQETQY

clone size: few
V gene: TRBV5-1
CDR3 protein: ASSLDEYGQGLETQY

clone size: many
V gene: TRBV4-1
CDR3 protein: ASSVDRGGQPQH

clone size: -
V gene: TRBV20-1
CDR3 protein: SARGASGSTGETQY

clone size: -
V gene: TRBV20-1
CDR3 protein: SASQRQWGANVLT

clone size: once
V gene: TRBV7-2
CDR3 protein: ASSLQPYQPQH

clone size: -
V gene: TRBV9
CDR3 protein: ASSVPFTDTQY